Shown below are 31 T cell receptor beta chains from a single sample sequenced in a study of OX40 agonist ivuxolimab in advanced cancers. The repertoire was sequenced with immunoSEQ multiplex PCR; TCRdb's copy has only in-frame clones and lacks some. The sample includes tens of thousands of clones, 90% to 95% of them seen just once. Sample: CD4+ or CD8+ T cells sorted from blood, taken in a trial of the OX40 agonist ivuxolimab. The receptors stem from an adult with an advanced solid tumor such as melanoma, head and neck, liver or kidney cancer.

The chain joins TRBV25-1 to TRBJ1-2; unclear D gene. Trimming removed 2 bases from V and 4 bases from J, with 14 bases in between. From germline, CDR1 is MGHDK and CDR2 SYGVNS. There are 15 residues in the CDR3. The chain's CDR3 is CASSEPGPTPYGYTF. The CDR3, as DNA: TGTGCCAGCAGTGAACCCGGACCTACACCCTATGGCTACACCTTC.

The chain combines TRBV5-1 with TRBJ2-5; D call uncertain. With 1 base removed from V and 5 bases from J, the gap between germline ends came to 18 bases. Germline V gene sequence: CDR1 SGHRS, CDR2 YFSETQ. This CDR3 contains 16 residues. CDR3 in amino acids: CASSLLAASPEETQYF. The CDR3 DNA reads TGCGCCAGCAGCTTGTTAGCAGCTTCGCCTGAGGAGACCCAGTACTTC.

The CDR3 region has the DNA TGCGCCAGCAGCACGGCAGAGACCCAGTACTTC. Amino acids: CASSTAETQYF. J is TRBJ2-5 and V is TRBV5-1; D not certain. Trimming shortened V by 4 bases and J by 4 bases, and 5 bases separated the two germline ends. Germline V gives CDR1 SGHRS, CDR2 YFSETQ. CDR3 length: 11 residues.

This sequence joins TRBV5-4 and TRBJ2-5; TRBD1 might be the D (5 bases). There are 13 residues in the CDR3. Germline V lookup: CDR1 SGHNT, CDR2 YYREEE (reference sequence). Between the trimmed V and J ends, which lost 0 bases and 2 bases, there was a span of 5 bases. The CDR3 here is CASSLDRQETQYF. CDR3 DNA: TGTGCCAGCAGCTTGGACAGGCAAGAGACCCAGTACTTC.

The rearrangement links TRBV19 to TRBJ2-7; D is perhaps TRBD1 (6 bases). This CDR3 spans 12 amino acids. Trimming cost V 3 bases and J 4 bases, with 7 bases left between them. The germline V gene encodes CDR1 LNHDA and CDR2 SQIVND (reference sequence). Written as DNA, the CDR3 is TGTGCCAGTAGTATCCAGGGGTACGAGCAGTACTTC. Encoded protein: CASSIQGYEQYF.

The CDR3 sequence is CASSGMDRGFYEQYF. The DNA of the CDR3 is TGTGCCAGCAGTGGAATGGACAGGGGTTTTTACGAGCAGTACTTC. V and J are TRBV25-1 and TRBJ2-7; 9 bases are a match to TRBD1. V was pared by 4 bases and J by 4 bases, with 8 bases of the junction left unmatched. This CDR3 region has 15 residues. The germline gives CDR1 MGHDK, CDR2 SYGVNS.

The rearrangement links TRBV7-9 to TRBJ1-6, with unresolved D. The ends were cut back, 5 bases at V and 7 bases at J, with 15 bases in the middle. This CDR3 spans 15 amino acids. Germline CDR1 reads SEHNR; CDR2 reads FQNEAQ (reference sequence). In nucleotides, the CDR3 is TGTGCCAGCAGCCCCCATTGGGGTGGGAATTCACCCCTCCACTTT. Its translation: CASSPHWGGNSPLHF.

The CDR3 DNA reads as TGCAGCGTTGAAGGCTTGGGGGCTCCCGGGGAGCTGTTTTTT. This codes for CSVEGLGAPGELFF. The chain joins TRBV29-1 to TRBJ2-2; D might be TRBD1 (6 bases). V was cut by 1 base and J by 6 bases, with 12 bases left in between. The length of the CDR3 is 14 residues. The V gene's germline CDR1 is SQVTM and CDR2 ANQGSEA.

The J gene is TRBJ1-2, the V gene TRBV19, with D uncertain. Trimming cost V 7 bases and J 0 bases, with 21 bases left between them. Germline CDR1 is LNHDA and CDR2 is SQIVND (reference sequence). The CDR3 loop spans 17 amino acids. CDR3 sequence reads: CASIKRAAPFTNYGYTF. For the CDR3, the DNA is TGTGCCAGTATCAAACGGGCAGCGCCGTTTACTAACTATGGCTACACCTTC. Drawing the rest from reference TRBV19 and TRBJ1-2, the complete variable domain is DGGITQSPKYLFRKEGQNVTLSCEQNLNHDAMYWYRQDPGQGLRLIYYSQIVNDFQKGDIAEGYSVSREKKESFPLTVTSAQKNPTAFYLCASIKRAAPFTNYGYTFGSGTRLTVV.

DNA of the CDR3: TGTGCCAGCAGCGCGGGGACAGGTCTAGCCCAGATACCATATACGTACGAGCAGTACTTC. It encodes CASSAGTGLAQIPYTYEQYF. This chain uses TRBV9 with TRBJ2-7, with 8 bases that match TRBD1. Trimming took 3 bases from V and 4 from J; bases not matched to a gene: 24. Germline CDR1 reads SGDLS; CDR2 reads YYNGEE. The CDR3 is 20 residues long.

CDR3: CSAETQYF. For the CDR3, the DNA is TGCAGTGCGGAGACCCAGTACTTC. The gene calls are TRBV20-1 and TRBJ2-5; the D is unclear. The V end was cut by 6 bases, the J end by 5 bases, with 1 base between. Germline V gene lookup returns CDR1 DFQATT and CDR2 SNEGSKA (reference sequence). This CDR3 contains 8 residues.

V gene TRBV5-4 combines with J gene TRBJ1-6; 7 positions match TRBD1. Trimming removed 6 bases from V and 8 bases from J; junction bases left unmatched: 11. Germline V lookup: CDR1 SGHNT, CDR2 YYREEE (reference sequence). The CDR3 sequence is 15 residues long. The CDR3, as DNA: TGTGCCAGCACCCTATCAGGGACAGCCCATTCACCCCTCCACTTT. Translation: CASTLSGTAHSPLHF.

This chain uses TRBV6-1 with TRBJ2-7, with a weak D call TRBD2 (6 bases). Between the trimmed V and J ends, which lost 5 bases and 0 bases, there was a span of 14 bases. The CDR3 is 15 amino acids. Germline CDR1 is MNHNS and CDR2 is SASEGT. The CDR3 loop reads CASSLSSASSYEQYF. The CDR3 DNA is TGTGCCAGCAGTTTATCTAGCGCTAGCTCCTACGAGCAGTACTTC.

The V and J genes are TRBV25-1 and TRBJ2-7, with 9 bases lining up with TRBD1. Germline CDR1 MGHDK, CDR2 SYGVNS. The V gene end was trimmed by 1 base and the J gene end by 5 bases; junction bases not matched to a gene: 6. This CDR3 is built from 15 residues. The CDR3 reads CASSESGTGIHEQYF. CDR3 nucleotide sequence: TGTGCCAGCAGTGAATCCGGGACAGGGATCCACGAGCAGTACTTC.

The chain couples TRBV4-3 to TRBJ1-2; D unresolved. Germline lookup yields CDR1 LGHNA and CDR2 YSLEER. V was cut by 0 bases and J by 7 bases, with 12 bases left in between. The CDR3 length is 14 residues. DNA for the CDR3: TGCGCCAGCAGCCAAGAAGGACGGGTGACTGGCTACACCTTC. It encodes CASSQEGRVTGYTF.

The chain links TRBV6-5 to TRBJ2-7, with D possibly TRBD1 on 6 matching bases. Germline CDR1 MNHEY, CDR2 SVGAGI. There are 11 residues in the CDR3. Between the trimmed V and J ends, which lost 11 bases and 2 bases, there was a span of 10 bases. The CDR3 bases are TGTGCCCCAAGGACAGCCTACGAGCAGTACTTC. Its translation is CAPRTAYEQYF.

The chain has TRBV5-1 and TRBJ2-7, with 7 bases fitting TRBD2. V shed 3 bases and J 3 bases; nucleotides not matched to a gene: 9. The CDR3 runs to 15 residues. CDR1 SGHRS and CDR2 YFSETQ come from the germline V gene. This chain's CDR3 is CASSSSGGTIYEQYF. In nucleotides, the CDR3 is TGCGCCAGCAGCTCGTCGGGAGGTACCATCTACGAGCAGTACTTC.

This clone was counted between two and nine times. This sequence joins TRBV6-1 and TRBJ1-5, with 7 positions matching TRBD1. This CDR3 spans 15 amino acids. V shed 4 bases and J 6 bases; nucleotides not matched to a gene: 9. CDR1 is MNHNS, CDR2 SASEGT, per germline. CDR3 loop: CASSAWQGGFQPQHF. CDR3 nucleotide sequence: TGTGCCAGCAGTGCGTGGCAGGGGGGCTTTCAGCCCCAGCATTTT.

The rearrangement links TRBV19 to TRBJ2-2; 8 bases are shared with TRBD1. The length of the CDR3 is 14 residues. CDR1 and CDR2 (germline): LNHDA, SQIVND (reference sequence). V shed 2 bases, J shed 5 bases, and the junction held 1 base outside the gene matches. CDR3: CASSIQGATGELFF. The CDR3 bases are TGTGCCAGTAGTATACAGGGGGCGACCGGGGAGCTGTTTTTT.

The chain combines TRBV7-2 with TRBJ2-1; TRBD2 matches at 8 bases. Germline V gives CDR1 SGHTA, CDR2 FQGNSA. V was pared by 1 base and J by 9 bases, with 8 bases of the junction left unmatched. The CDR3 totals 15 residues. The DNA for the CDR3 is TGTGCCAGCAGCTTAGTTGCGGGGGGAGGCATTGAGCAGTTCTTC. This sequence encodes CASSLVAGGGIEQFF.

This chain links TRBV6-1 with TRBJ2-2, with D perhaps assigned TRBD1 or TRBD2 (5 bases each). Looked up from germline, CDR1 is MNHNS and CDR2 is SASEGT. The CDR3 is made up of 15 amino acids. The V and J ends lost 4 bases and 1 base respectively, with 10 bases between them. Here the CDR3 reads CASSGGSGNTGELFF. The CDR3 nucleotides read TGTGCCAGCAGTGGGGGGTCGGGGAACACCGGGGAGCTGTTTTTT.

The chain uses TRBV2 and TRBJ1-2, with D unclear. The CDR3 has 14 amino acids. V gave up 6 bases and J gave up 1 base, with 12 bases separating them. Germline V gene sequence: CDR1 SNHLY, CDR2 FYNNEI. CDR3 loop: CASSTGGSNYGYTF. CDR3 bases: TGTGCCAGCAGCACCGGTGGGAGTAACTATGGCTACACCTTC. Full variable domain (remainder filled in from reference TRBV2 and TRBJ1-2): EPEVTQTPSHQVTQMGQEVILRCVPISNHLYFYWYRQILGQKVEFLVSFYNNEISEKSEIFDDQFSVERPDGSNFTLKIRSTKLEDSAMYFCASSTGGSNYGYTFGSGTRLTVV.

This clone was counted between two and nine times. The chain joins TRBV9 to TRBJ1-2, with D unclear. The ends were cut back, 0 bases at V and 8 bases at J, with 8 bases in the middle. The CDR3 has 12 residues. The germline V gene encodes CDR1 SGDLS and CDR2 YYNGEE. The CDR3 DNA reads as TGTGCCAGCAGCGTAGGCCTACAGGGCTACACCTTC. Translating it yields CASSVGLQGYTF. The complete variable domain, with remaining parts taken from reference TRBV9 and TRBJ1-2, reads DSGVTQTPKHLITATGQRVTLRCSPRSGDLSVYWYQQSLDQGLQFLIQYYNGEERAKGNILERFSAQQFPDLHSELNLSSLELGDSALYFCASSVGLQGYTFGSGTRLTVV.

This sequence joins TRBV28 and TRBJ1-5, with 11 bases fitting TRBD1. The CDR3 runs to 15 residues. The germline CDR1 and CDR2 sequences are MDHEN and SYDVKM. The V and J ends lost 9 bases and 4 bases, in that order; junction bases with no gene match: 8. CDR3 nucleotide sequence: TGTGCCAGTCACCGGGACAGGGGGTTTAATCAGCCCCAGCATTTT. Residues: CASHRDRGFNQPQHF.

This rearrangement joins TRBV18 to TRBJ2-1, with D perhaps TRBD2 (5 bases). The CDR3 has 13 amino acids. In germline, CDR1 is KGHSH, CDR2 LQKENI. V lost 6 bases to trimming and J lost 4 bases, with 10 bases between them. This CDR3 is CASSGAVYNEQFF. The CDR3 nucleotides read TGTGCCAGCTCCGGAGCGGTTTACAATGAGCAGTTCTTC.

This rearrangement joins TRBV7-2 to TRBJ1-1; D not certain. The CDR3 is 15 residues long. The V end lost 5 bases, the J end lost 2 bases, and 15 bases lay between the germline ends. Germline V CDR1 and CDR2: SGHTA, FQGNSA. CDR3 protein: CASSVQLRPNTEAFF. The CDR3 DNA follows: TGTGCCAGCAGCGTACAACTTCGCCCCAACACTGAAGCTTTCTTT.

This rearrangement joins TRBV5-1 to TRBJ1-4, with D tentatively TRBD1 (6 bases). The V end lost 4 bases, the J end lost 2 bases, and 15 bases lay between the germline ends. There are 16 residues in the CDR3. CDR1 is SGHRS, CDR2 YFSETQ, per germline. CDR3 sequence: CASSGGGGSTNEKLFF. CDR3 DNA: TGCGCCAGCAGCGGGGGAGGGGGAAGCACTAATGAAAAACTGTTTTTT.

The chain recombines TRBV6-6 with TRBJ1-2, with 9 positions matching TRBD1. Germline lookup yields CDR1 MNHNY and CDR2 SVGAGI (reference sequence). The CDR3 covers 14 residues. V shed 7 bases and J 5 bases; nucleotides not matched to a gene: 8. The DNA of the CDR3 is TGTGCCAGCACCACCGGGACAGGGAGATATGGCTACACCTTC. Its translation: CASTTGTGRYGYTF.

The CDR3 DNA reads as TGTGCCTGGAGTGTACAAGGGTTCACCGGGGAGCTGTTTTTT. Encoded protein: CAWSVQGFTGELFF. The chain recombines TRBV30 with TRBJ2-2; D is unclear. This CDR3 region has 14 residues. Germline V CDR1 and CDR2: GTSNPN, SVGIG (reference sequence). V shed 0 bases and J shed 4 bases, with 9 bases lying between them.

In its sample, this clone was seen once. The V and J genes are TRBV30 and TRBJ1-3; maybe TRBD1 (5 bases). The germline V gene encodes CDR1 GTSNPN and CDR2 SVGIG (reference sequence). V shed 7 bases and J shed 4 bases, with 14 bases lying between them. CDR3 length: 13 residues. CDR3 DNA sequence: TGTGCCTCCCGGGACGGGTGGGGAAACACCATATATTTT. Its translation: CASRDGWGNTIYF. The full variable domain, its missing parts supplied by reference TRBV30 and TRBJ1-3, is SQTIHQWPATLVQPVGSPLSLECTVEGTSNPNLYWYRQAAGRGLQLLFYSVGIGQISSEVPQNLSASRPQDRQFILSSKKLLLSDSGFYLCASRDGWGNTIYFGEGSWLTVV.

The CDR3 spells CASSFAGTGANQPQHF. CDR3 coding DNA: TGTGCCAGCAGCTTCGCGGGGACAGGGGCCAATCAGCCCCAGCATTTT. The chain is built from TRBV5-6 and TRBJ1-5; 10 nucleotides align to TRBD1. V dropped 2 bases and J dropped 3; count of bases not matched to a gene: 5. CDR3 length equals 16 residues. Germline V gives CDR1 SGHDT, CDR2 YYEEEE. The full variable domain, its missing parts supplied by reference TRBV5-6 and TRBJ1-5, is DAGVTQSPTHLIKTRGQQVTLRCSPKSGHDTVSWYQQALGQGPQFIFQYYEEEERQRGNFPDRFSGHQFPNYSSELNVNALLLGDSALYLCASSFAGTGANQPQHFGDGTRLSIL.